The next 26 T cell receptor beta chains were all read from a single sample in a study of OX40 agonist ivuxolimab in advanced cancers. Clones were read by immunoSEQ multiplex PCR, and TCRdb kept only the in-frame ones, dropping some. The table records approximately 91,000 clones, around nine tenths of them present only once. Sample: CD4+ or CD8+ T cells sorted from blood, taken in a trial of the OX40 agonist ivuxolimab. All receptors derive from an adult with an advanced solid tumor such as melanoma, head and neck, liver or kidney cancer.

The chain has TRBV7-3 and TRBJ1-4, with D uncertain. Between the trimmed V and J ends, which lost 1 base and 0 bases, there was a span of 6 bases. Germline values: CDR1 SGHTA, CDR2 FQGTGA. This CDR3 contains 15 residues. The CDR3 region has the DNA TGTGCCAGCAGCTTAAGTCGGACAACTAATGAAAAACTGTTTTTT. Translation: CASSLSRTTNEKLFF.

The gene calls are TRBV2 and TRBJ1-2; D call uncertain. Looked up from germline, CDR1 is SNHLY and CDR2 is FYNNEI. V gave up 8 bases and J gave up 8 bases, with 18 bases separating them. This CDR3 is built from 13 residues. The CDR3 loop is CASGFGEGGGYTF. CDR3 sequence (DNA): TGTGCCAGCGGGTTTGGGGAGGGCGGCGGCTACACCTTC.

CDR3 residues: CASSPPTGLGVAQYF. CDR3 in DNA: TGTGCCAGCTCACCACCGACAGGCCTTGGGGTGGCCCAGTACTTC. This chain links TRBV18 with TRBJ2-5, with D perhaps TRBD1 (6 bases). Trimming pared 0 bases from V and 9 bases from J, leaving 17 bases between. CDR1 is KGHSH, CDR2 LQKENI, per germline. The length of the CDR3 is 15 residues.

J is TRBJ2-3 and V is TRBV6-1; weak D call: TRBD2 (5 bases). Germline assignment: CDR1 MNHNS and CDR2 SASEGT. The CDR3 runs to 16 residues. Trimming pared 0 bases from V and 0 bases from J, leaving 10 bases between. The CDR3 DNA reads TGTGCCAGCAGTGAAGCATTTGGGAGTAGCACAGATACGCAGTATTTT. This encodes CASSEAFGSSTDTQYF.

The chain has TRBV10-2 and TRBJ1-2, with TRBD1 identical over 9 bases. The germline V gene has CDR1 WSHSY and CDR2 SAAADI. With 5 bases clipped from V and 4 bases from J, the junction kept 2 bases outside the gene matches. The CDR3 sequence is 13 residues long. Here the CDR3 DNA reads TGCGCCAGCAGTCAGGGACAGGGCTATGGCTACACCTTC. Protein: CASSQGQGYGYTF.

This rearrangement joins TRBV7-2 to TRBJ2-2; TRBD1 matches at 8 bases. Looked up from germline, CDR1 is SGHTA and CDR2 is FQGNSA. V lost 5 bases to trimming and J lost 5 bases; unmatched junction nucleotides: 7. The CDR3 consists of 15 residues. CDR3 region: CASSPRGTGTGELFF. The DNA for the CDR3 is TGTGCCAGCAGCCCACGGGGGACAGGAACCGGGGAGCTGTTTTTT. Full variable domain (outside the CDR3, taken from reference TRBV7-2 and TRBJ2-2): GAGVSQSPSNKVTEKGKDVELRCDPISGHTALYWYRQSLGQGLEFLIYFQGNSAPDKSGLPSDRFSAERTGGSVSTLTIQRTQQEDSAVYLCASSPRGTGTGELFFGEGSRLTVL.

J is TRBJ2-3 and V is TRBV5-1; D not certain. The CDR3 is made up of 16 amino acids. V gave up 3 bases and J gave up 0 bases, with 14 bases separating them. Germline values: CDR1 SGHRS, CDR2 YFSETQ. CDR3 sequence: CASSSTGRVSTDTQYF. CDR3 coding DNA: TGCGCCAGCAGCTCCACTGGAAGGGTCAGCACAGATACGCAGTATTTT.

CDR3 coding DNA: TGTGCCAGCAGCTTGCCAGGGGGTCTGGAGATTGAAGCTTTCTTT. Protein sequence: CASSLPGGLEIEAFF. V and J are TRBV7-2 and TRBJ1-1, with 7 nucleotides matching TRBD1. Trimming cost V 3 bases and J 7 bases; bases outside gene matches: 11. CDR1 SGHTA and CDR2 FQGNSA come from the germline V gene. This CDR3 is built from 15 residues.

As concerns this clone: Because the CDR3 is missing its conserved closing phenylalanine or tryptophan, this is likely a read error. The chain couples TRBV19 to TRBJ1-6, with TRBD1 matching 7 bases. V was clipped by 5 bases and J by 2 bases; unmatched bases: 9. This CDR3 has 17 amino acids. From germline, CDR1 is LNHDA and CDR2 SQIVND (reference sequence). CDR3 sequence reads: CASSAQDRVPYNSPLHL. CDR3 bases: TGTGCCAGTAGTGCCCAAGACAGGGTACCCTATAATTCACCCCTCCACCTT.

The chain uses TRBV7-3 and TRBJ2-1; 12 bases align to TRBD1. V shed 5 bases, J shed 9 bases, and the junction held 14 bases outside the gene matches. Germline V gene lookup returns CDR1 SGHTA and CDR2 FQGTGA. This CDR3 contains 17 residues. The DNA for the CDR3 is TGTGCCAGCAGCCAGACCTGGGGACAGGGGGCGAAGGGTGAGCAGTTCTTC. It translates to CASSQTWGQGAKGEQFF.

This chain links TRBV5-4 with TRBJ1-2; 8 bases fit TRBD1. V shed 4 bases, J shed 9 bases, and the junction held 8 bases outside the gene matches. The CDR3 covers 13 residues. CDR1 is SGHNT and CDR2 is YYREEE in the germline V gene (reference sequence). The CDR3 protein is CASSPETGDSYTF. The CDR3 DNA reads as TGTGCCAGCAGCCCTGAGACAGGGGATAGCTACACCTTC.

This chain joins TRBV7-9 and TRBJ2-4, with D tentatively TRBD1 (6 bases). In germline, CDR1 is SEHNR, CDR2 FQNEAQ (reference sequence). The CDR3 covers 19 residues. V was pared by 5 bases and J by 0 bases, with 23 bases between. The CDR3, as DNA: TGTGCCAGCAGCCAGGGGAGAGGTCAGGCGGACCTAGCCAAAAACATTCAGTACTTC. Translation: CASSQGRGQADLAKNIQYF. Using reference TRBV7-9 and TRBJ2-4 for the parts outside the CDR3, the full variable domain is DTGVSQNPRHKITKRGQNVTFRCDPISEHNRLYWYRQTLGQGPEFLTYFQNEAQLEKSRLLSDRFSAERPKGSFSTLEIQRTEQGDSAMYLCASSQGRGQADLAKNIQYFGAGTRLSVL.

The chain links TRBV5-8 to TRBJ2-3; D possibly matches TRBD1 or TRBD2 (7 bases each). Germline CDR1 SGHTS, CDR2 YDEGEE. The germline V and J ends were trimmed by 0 bases and 1 base, with 12 bases remaining between them. This CDR3 is 16 amino acids long. The CDR3 reads CASSLEGAGGTDTQYF. The DNA of the CDR3 is TGTGCCAGCAGCTTGGAGGGGGCGGGGGGCACAGATACGCAGTATTTT.

J is TRBJ2-1 and V is TRBV28; D is undetermined. The CDR3 contains 14 residues. The V gene lost 2 bases and the J gene lost 4 bases, with 9 bases spanning the gap. Germline values: CDR1 MDHEN, CDR2 SYDVKM. CDR3 loop: CASSLPFGYNEQFF. The CDR3 region has the DNA TGTGCCAGCAGTTTACCTTTCGGGTACAATGAGCAGTTCTTC.

The V and J genes are TRBV5-1 and TRBJ2-5, with 7 positions matching TRBD1. The CDR3 loop spans 15 amino acids. The germline gives CDR1 SGHRS, CDR2 YFSETQ. J gave up 1 base and V 4 bases, and 7 bases lay outside the gene matches. Here the CDR3 DNA reads TGCGCCAGCAGCGGTGCACAGGGGACCCAAGAGACCCAGTACTTC. Encoded protein: CASSGAQGTQETQYF. The full variable domain, with the rest looked up from reference TRBV5-1 and TRBJ2-5, is KAGVTQTPRYLIKTRGQQVTLSCSPISGHRSVSWYQQTPGQGLQFLFEYFSETQRNKGNFPGRFSGRQFSNSRSEMNVSTLELGDSALYLCASSGAQGTQETQYFGPGTRLLVL.

The CDR3 bases are TGTGCCAGCAGCCCCCGGGACTACATCTACGAGCAGTACTTC. Protein: CASSPRDYIYEQYF. This chain uses TRBV14 with TRBJ2-7; 7 bases fit TRBD2. CDR1 is SGHDN, CDR2 FVKESK, per germline. The CDR3 covers 14 residues. The trim removed 4 bases at V and 3 bases at J, leaving 6 bases unmatched.

J is TRBJ2-5 and V is TRBV4-1; TRBD2 matches 7 bases. Germline CDR1 MGHRA, CDR2 YSYEKL. J lost 7 bases, V lost 1 base, and 6 bases had no gene match. The CDR3 has 14 amino acids. CDR3 sequence reads: CASSQASGPGTQYF. The CDR3 region has the DNA TGCGCCAGCAGCCAAGCTAGCGGCCCAGGGACCCAGTACTTC.

The chain combines TRBV5-1 with TRBJ2-3; 9 bases map to TRBD1. Germline V gives CDR1 SGHRS, CDR2 YFSETQ. This CDR3 comprises 14 residues. With 7 bases clipped from V and 1 base from J, the junction kept 4 bases outside the gene matches. The CDR3 here is CASVRTGGTDTQYF. The DNA for the CDR3 is TGCGCCAGCGTAAGGACAGGGGGCACAGATACGCAGTATTTT.

This clone was observed a handful of times. V is TRBV29-1 and J is TRBJ2-7; 12 bases are shared with TRBD1. The CDR3 is made up of 14 amino acids. The trim removed 6 bases at V and 4 bases at J, leaving 7 bases unmatched. Germline assignment: CDR1 SQVTM and CDR2 ANQGSEA. The CDR3 here is CSVPGTGGLYEQYF. CDR3 DNA: TGCAGCGTCCCCGGGACAGGGGGCCTTTACGAGCAGTACTTC.

The CDR3 protein is CASSSRTRLPYEQYF. The DNA of the CDR3 is TGCGCCAGCAGCTCTCGGACTAGACTCCCCTACGAGCAGTACTTC. The genes are TRBV5-1 and TRBJ2-7, with TRBD2 matching 7 bases. In germline, CDR1 is SGHRS, CDR2 YFSETQ. The CDR3 is 15 residues long. Germline trimming cut 3 bases from V and 2 bases from J; bases unmatched to any gene: 8. Looking up the rest from reference TRBV5-1 and TRBJ2-7 gives the full variable domain: KAGVTQTPRYLIKTRGQQVTLSCSPISGHRSVSWYQQTPGQGLQFLFEYFSETQRNKGNFPGRFSGRQFSNSRSEMNVSTLELGDSALYLCASSSRTRLPYEQYFGPGTRLTVT.

There are a few counts of this clone. This chain joins TRBV7-9 and TRBJ1-3; D gene ambiguous. Germline CDR1 and CDR2: SEHNR and FQNEAQ (reference sequence). Trimming removed 8 bases at V and 0 bases at J, with 11 bases between. The CDR3 is 14 amino acids. The CDR3 region is CASGRFSSGNTIYF. Written as DNA, the CDR3 is TGTGCCAGCGGGAGGTTCTCCTCTGGAAACACCATATATTTT.

In its sample, this clone was seen once. The chain combines TRBV19 with TRBJ1-2; D gene uncertain. This CDR3 contains 15 residues. Germline assignment: CDR1 LNHDA and CDR2 SQIVND (reference sequence). Trimming took 1 base from V and 2 from J, leaving 11 bases between them. CDR3: CASSIGSGGNYGYTF. The CDR3 DNA is TGTGCCAGTAGTATAGGCAGCGGCGGGAACTATGGCTACACCTTC.

The V gene is TRBV5-1, the J gene TRBJ2-3, with 10 nucleotides matching TRBD2. Germline V gives CDR1 SGHRS, CDR2 YFSETQ. The CDR3 sequence is 16 residues long. Germline trimming cut 0 bases from V and 4 bases from J; bases unmatched to any gene: 5. The CDR3 coding sequence is TGCGCCAGCAGCTTGGAAACTAGCGGGGTAGCAGATACGCAGTATTTT. It is translated as CASSLETSGVADTQYF.

DNA for the CDR3: TGTGCCAGTAGTATAATCCAGGGGGCACCTTTGGGCAATCAGCCCCAGCATTTT. Translated: CASSIIQGAPLGNQPQHF. The V gene is TRBV19, the J gene TRBJ1-5; 8 nucleotides match TRBD1. With V trimmed by 2 bases and J by 2 bases, 11 bases remained unmatched. The CDR3 is 18 residues long. Germline V gives CDR1 LNHDA, CDR2 SQIVND (reference sequence).

The chain links TRBV5-1 to TRBJ2-1; the match to TRBD2 covers 8 bases. CDR1 is SGHRS and CDR2 is YFSETQ in the germline V gene. CDR3 size: 15 residues. The J segment lost 5 bases and the V segment lost 4 bases, leaving 8 bases of the junction unmatched. In DNA form, the CDR3 reads TGCGCCAGCAGCCCCGGGGGGGGGTCTAACAATGAGCAGTTCTTC. Amino acid sequence: CASSPGGGSNNEQFF.

The V call is TRBV18, the J call TRBJ2-5; weak D call: TRBD1 (6 bases). The CDR3 loop spans 16 amino acids. The V gene lost 3 bases and the J gene lost 11 bases, with 25 bases spanning the gap. From germline, CDR1 is KGHSH and CDR2 LQKENI. The DNA for the CDR3 is TGTGCCAGCTCACCTCAAGCGACAGGTCTCACGGAAGAGCAGTACTTC. It encodes CASSPQATGLTEEQYF.